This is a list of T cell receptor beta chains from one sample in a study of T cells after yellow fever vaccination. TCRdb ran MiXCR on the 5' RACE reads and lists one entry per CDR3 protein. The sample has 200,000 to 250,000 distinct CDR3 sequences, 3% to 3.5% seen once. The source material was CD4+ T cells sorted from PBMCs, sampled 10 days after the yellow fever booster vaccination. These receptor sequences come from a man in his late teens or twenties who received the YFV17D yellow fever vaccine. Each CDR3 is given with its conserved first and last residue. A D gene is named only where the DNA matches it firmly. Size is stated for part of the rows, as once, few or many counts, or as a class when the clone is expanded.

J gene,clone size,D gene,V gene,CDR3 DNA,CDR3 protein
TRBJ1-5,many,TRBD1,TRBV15,TGTGCCACCAGCAGAGGGGACAGGGTGATAAGGGATCAGCCCCAGCATTTT,CATSRGDRVIRDQPQHF
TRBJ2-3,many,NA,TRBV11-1,TGTGCCAGCAGCTTAGCGTCGGCGGGGAGCGGCACAGATACGCAGTATTTT,CASSLASAGSGTDTQYF
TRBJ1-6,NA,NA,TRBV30,TGTGCCTGTGGTATGATCTCCTATAATTCACCCCTCCACTTT,CACGMISYNSPLHF
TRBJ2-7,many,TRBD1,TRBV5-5,TGTGCCAGCAGCTTATCGCTCGGGACAGGGGTCCACGAGCAGTACTTC,CASSLSLGTGVHEQYF
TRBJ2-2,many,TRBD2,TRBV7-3,TGTGCCAGCAGCCCCCGGGGTCTGACTAGCGGGGCCGGGGAGCTGTTTTTT,CASSPRGLTSGAGELFF
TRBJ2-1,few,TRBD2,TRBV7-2,TGTGCCAGCACAGGACTAGCGGGCTACAATGAGCAGTTCTTC,CASTGLAGYNEQFF
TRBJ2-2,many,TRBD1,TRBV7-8,TGTGCCAGCAGCGAGCAGGGGGCAAGCGCCGGGGAGCTGTTTTTT,CASSEQGASAGELFF
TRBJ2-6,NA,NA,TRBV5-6,TGTGCCAGCAGCCTGGGACTGTCAGGGGCCAACGTCCTGACTTTC,CASSLGLSGANVLTF
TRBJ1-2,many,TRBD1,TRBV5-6,TGTGCCAGCAGGCCCGGGACAGCGGTAGTTATTTACACCTTC,CASRPGTAVVIYTF
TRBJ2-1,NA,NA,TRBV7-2,TGTGCCAGCAGCCGTGTTCGACCGTCCCAGTTCTTC,CASSRVRPSQFF
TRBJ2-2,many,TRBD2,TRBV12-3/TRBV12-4,TGTGCCAGCAGTTTACTAGCGGGGGAGGGGGAGCTGTTTTTT,CASSLLAGEGELFF
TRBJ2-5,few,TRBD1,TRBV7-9,TGTGCCAGCAGCTCCCCGACAGGGCTTGGCTTC,CASSSPTGLGF
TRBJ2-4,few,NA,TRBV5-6,TGTGCCAGCAGCTTGACCCTGGGGAACATTCAGTACTTC,CASSLTLGNIQYF
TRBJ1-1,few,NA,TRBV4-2,TGTGCCAGCAGCTCCAGGGTCACTGAAGCTTTCTTT,CASSSRVTEAFF
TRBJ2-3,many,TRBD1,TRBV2,TGTGCCAGCAGCATGACAGGGATCACAGATACGCAGTATTTT,CASSMTGITDTQYF
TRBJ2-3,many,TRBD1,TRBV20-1,TGCAGTGCTAGAGGGACAGGGGGCACAGATACGCAGTATTTT,CSARGTGGTDTQYF
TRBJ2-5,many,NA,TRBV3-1,TGTGCCAGCAGCCAAGGTGGCAGGGGTATCCGAGAGACCCAGTACTTC,CASSQGGRGIRETQYF
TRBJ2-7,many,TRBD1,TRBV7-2,TGTGCCAGCAGTATCACCGGGACAGTCCTCTCCTACGAGCAGTACTTC,CASSITGTVLSYEQYF
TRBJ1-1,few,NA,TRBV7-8,TGTGCCAGCAGCCTAGTCCCCCCTGGACAGAGTATGAACACTGAAGCTTTCTTT,CASSLVPPGQSMNTEAFF
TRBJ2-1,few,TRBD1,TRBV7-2,TGTGCCAGCAGCTTAGGGCCGGGACAGAATAATGAGCAGTTCTTC,CASSLGPGQNNEQFF
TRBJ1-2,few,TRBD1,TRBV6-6,TGTGCCAGCAGTAGGACAGGGGTAGGCTACACCTTC,CASSRTGVGYTF
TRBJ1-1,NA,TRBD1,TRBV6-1,TGTGCCAGCAGTGATAGCCCCGACAGGGCATTCTTT,CASSDSPDRAFF
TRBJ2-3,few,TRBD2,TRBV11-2,TGTGCCAGCAGCTTAGGAGCGGGGGGGATCACAGATACGCAGTATTTT,CASSLGAGGITDTQYF
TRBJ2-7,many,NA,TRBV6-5,TGTGCCAGCAGTTACGCACACCGTTTCCTCTACGAGCAGTACTTC,CASSYAHRFLYEQYF
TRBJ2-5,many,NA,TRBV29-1,TGCAGCGTTGGCCAAGAGACCCAGTACTTC,CSVGQETQYF
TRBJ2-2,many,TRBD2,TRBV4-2,TGTGCCAGCAGCCAAGAAAGTCTAGCGGGGGAGGGCGGGGAGCTGTTTTTT,CASSQESLAGEGGELFF
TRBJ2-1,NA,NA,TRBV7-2,TGTGCCAGCAGCTTAGGGGTCAGTAACAATGAGCAGTTCTTC,CASSLGVSNNEQFF
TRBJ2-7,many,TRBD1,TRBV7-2,TGTGCCAGCAGCCGGACAGGGGGCGGAGGTTACGAGCAGTACTTC,CASSRTGGGGYEQYF
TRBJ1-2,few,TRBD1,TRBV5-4,TGTGCCAGCAGACGGGTGTTGGGACAGGGGGCGAGTGGCTACACCTTC,CASRRVLGQGASGYTF
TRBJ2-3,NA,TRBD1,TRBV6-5,TGTGCCAGCGGCTTTAAACAGGGGCCAACAGATACGCAGTATTTT,CASGFKQGPTDTQYF
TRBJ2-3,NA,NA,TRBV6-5,TGTGCCAGCAGTTACTCACGGGACAACACAGATACGCAGTATTTT,CASSYSRDNTDTQYF
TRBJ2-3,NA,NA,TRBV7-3,TGTGCCAGCAGCTCCATAATAGATACGCAGTATTTT,CASSSIIDTQYF
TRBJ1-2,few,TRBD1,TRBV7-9,TGTGCCAGCAGCTACGGCGCCGGGACAGGGATCTATGGCTACACCTTC,CASSYGAGTGIYGYTF
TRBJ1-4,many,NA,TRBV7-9,TGTGCCAGCAGCTTAGGGACGGGTCACCGAACAACTAATGAAAAACTGTTTTTT,CASSLGTGHRTTNEKLFF
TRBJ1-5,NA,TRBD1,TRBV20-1,TGCAGTGCTTCAGGGGGCGCGGGCAATCAGCCCCAGCATTTT,CSASGGAGNQPQHF
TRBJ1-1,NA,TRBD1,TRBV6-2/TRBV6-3,TGTGCCAGCAGCGGCGACAGGGAGGCTAAGAACACTGAAGCTTTCTTT,CASSGDREAKNTEAFF
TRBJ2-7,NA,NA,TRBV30,TGTGCCTGGAGTGACTCCTACGAGCAGTACTTC,CAWSDSYEQYF
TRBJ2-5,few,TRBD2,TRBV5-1,TGCGCCAGCAGCTTGCGCGGCGGGGGGCTGGAAGAGACCCAGTACTTC,CASSLRGGGLEETQYF
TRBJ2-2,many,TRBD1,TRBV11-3,TGTGCCAGCAGCTCGGGACAGGCTAACACCGGGGAGCTGTTTTTT,CASSSGQANTGELFF
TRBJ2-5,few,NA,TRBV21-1,TGTGCCAGCAGGGCCGAAAAGATTAAGCGGGGGAAAGAGACCCAGTACTTC,CASRAEKIKRGKETQYF
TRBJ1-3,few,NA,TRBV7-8,TGTGCCAGCAGTTTAAGGGAGGGGGCTGGAAACACCATATATTTT,CASSLREGAGNTIYF
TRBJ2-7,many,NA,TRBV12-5,TGTGCTAGTGTCCAGACGGCAGCTTCCTACGAGCAGTACTTC,CASVQTAASYEQYF
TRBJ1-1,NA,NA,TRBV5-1,TGCGCCAGCAAAGGGAACCAAGGGGACACTGAAGCTTTCTTT,CASKGNQGDTEAFF
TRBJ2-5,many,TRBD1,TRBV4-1,TGCGCCAGCAGCCAGCACTCAGGGGGAGAGACCCAGTACTTC,CASSQHSGGETQYF
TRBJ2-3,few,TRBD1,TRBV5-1,TGCGCCAGCAGCCCTCCCCGACAGGGGGGCACAGATACGCAGTATTTT,CASSPPRQGGTDTQYF
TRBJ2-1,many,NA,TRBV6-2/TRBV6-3,TGTGCCAGCAGCCGGCGAGCGGCCCATGAGCAGTTCTTC,CASSRRAAHEQFF
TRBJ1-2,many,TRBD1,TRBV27,TGTGCCAGCAGTTGGGGACAGGGAGAGTTATATGGCTACACCTTC,CASSWGQGELYGYTF
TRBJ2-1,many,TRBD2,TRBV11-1,TGTGCCAGCAGCTTAAGCCCCCGGGGTAGCGGGGGTTATGAGCAGTTCTTC,CASSLSPRGSGGYEQFF
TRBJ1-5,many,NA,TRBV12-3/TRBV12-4,TGTGCCAGCAGTTTGGGGACCCTCGATCAGCCCCAGCATTTT,CASSLGTLDQPQHF
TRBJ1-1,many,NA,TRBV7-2,TGTGCCAGCAGCTTAAGCGGGAACACTGAAGCTTTCTTT,CASSLSGNTEAFF
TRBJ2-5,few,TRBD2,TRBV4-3,TGCGCCAGCAGCTTTTCGGCGAGCGGGGGTGGCTCGGAGACCCAGTACTTC,CASSFSASGGGSETQYF
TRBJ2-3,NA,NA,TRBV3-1,TGTGCCAGCAGCCAAGGGTTGAGCTCAGATACGCAGTATTTT,CASSQGLSSDTQYF
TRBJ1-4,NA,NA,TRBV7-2,TGTGGCAGCAGCTTATGGGGGTTACCTAATGAAAATCTGTTTTTT,CGSSLWGLPNENLFF